These 25 T cell receptor beta chains were all obtained from the same sample, sequenced in a study of blood T cell repertoires in COVID-19. TCRdb's table, derived via immunoSEQ multiplex PCR, lists solely in-frame clones and lacks some. The table records around 300,000 clones, about 88% of them present only once. Sequenced: PBMCs or T cells enriched from blood (not recorded which). These receptors all come from a woman between 50 and 59 years old who had recovered from COVID-19.

With regard to this clone: At one end, the junction sequence differs from germline, possibly due to a read error. The genes are TRBV7-7 and TRBJ2-2; 8 bases line up with TRBD2. This CDR3 comprises 17 residues. The germline V gene encodes CDR1 SSHAT and CDR2 FNYEAQ (reference sequence). The CDR3 DNA sequence: TGTGCTAGCAGCTTGGGGACCAGCGGGGGGAACACCGGGGAGCTGTTTTTT. Translated, it gives CASSLGTSGGNTGELFF.

The J gene is TRBJ1-2, the V gene TRBV4-2, with D perhaps TRBD1 (5 bases). This CDR3 is 14 amino acids long. Trimming removed 5 bases at V and 8 bases at J, with 18 bases between. Germline V gives CDR1 LGHNA, CDR2 YNFKEQ. CDR3 DNA sequence: TGTGCCAGCAGCGCTTATCAGGGAAGTGGCGGCTACACCTTC. Amino acid sequence: CASSAYQGSGGYTF.

The chain combines TRBV6-5 with TRBJ1-3; D may be TRBD1 (6 bases). The CDR3 totals 15 residues. Trimming left V 4 bases short and J 5 bases short, with 15 bases between. CDR1 and CDR2 from the germline V gene are MNHEY and SVGAGI. The CDR3 here is CASSLGGGARNTIYF. The CDR3 region has the DNA TGTGCCAGCAGTTTGGGCGGGGGGGCGAGAAACACCATATATTTT.

V and J are TRBV18 and TRBJ2-3; 9 bases map to TRBD1. Trimming took 2 bases from V and 5 from J; bases not matched to a gene: 8. CDR1 and CDR2 (germline): KGHSH, LQKENI. This CDR3 is built from 16 residues. The CDR3 region has the DNA TGTGCCAGCTCACCAGAACAGGGGGCGCGGGTAGATACGCAGTATTTT. Translated: CASSPEQGARVDTQYF. The variable domain in full, completed from reference TRBV18 and TRBJ2-3, reads NAGVMQNPRHLVRRRGQEARLRCSPMKGHSHVYWYRQLPEEGLKFMVYLQKENIIDESGMPKERFSAEFPKEGPSILRIQQVVRGDSAAYFCASSPEQGARVDTQYFGPGTRLTVL.

The chain joins TRBV7-2 to TRBJ2-1; perhaps TRBD2 as D (6 bases). This CDR3 is 14 amino acids long. Germline V gene lookup returns CDR1 SGHTA and CDR2 FQGNSA. V lost 3 bases, J lost 7 bases, and 13 bases lay in between. Written as DNA, the CDR3 is TGTGCCAGCAGCTTTGGGCGGGGTAGGAATGAGCAGTTCTTC. This encodes CASSFGRGRNEQFF. Together with reference TRBV7-2 and TRBJ2-1, the CDR3 gives the full variable domain: GAGVSQSPSNKVTEKGKDVELRCDPISGHTALYWYRQSLGQGLEFLIYFQGNSAPDKSGLPSDRFSAERTGGSVSTLTIQRTQQEDSAVYLCASSFGRGRNEQFFGPGTRLTVL.

The rearrangement joins TRBV10-1 to TRBJ2-2, with 9 positions matching TRBD2. The trim removed 3 bases at V and 3 bases at J, leaving 2 bases unmatched. The CDR3 has 15 amino acids. Germline CDR1 reads WNHNN; CDR2 reads SYGVQD (reference sequence). CDR3 residues: CASSEGGRDTGELFF. The CDR3 DNA is TGCGCCAGCAGTGAAGGCGGGAGGGACACCGGGGAGCTGTTTTTT.

The V and J genes are TRBV5-4 and TRBJ2-1; TRBD2 matches 8 bases. CDR3 length equals 17 residues. Germline values: CDR1 SGHNT, CDR2 YYREEE (reference sequence). The J segment lost 3 bases and the V segment lost 5 bases, leaving 13 bases of the junction unmatched. The CDR3 sequence: CASRVGGTGGVYNEQFF. The CDR3, as DNA: TGTGCCAGCAGGGTTGGGGGTACGGGAGGGGTCTACAATGAGCAGTTCTTC.

DNA for the CDR3: TGTGCCAGCAGTCTCACAGGGAACTATGGCTACACCTTC. This sequence encodes CASSLTGNYGYTF. This chain joins TRBV12-3 or TRBV12-4 and TRBJ1-2; weak D call: TRBD1 (6 bases). This CDR3 is 13 amino acids long. V lost 5 bases, J lost 2 bases, and 9 bases lay in between.

The rearrangement links TRBV28 to TRBJ1-2, with 7 bases that match TRBD1. The junction had 6 bases not matched to a gene; V was cut back by 6 bases and J by 8 bases. Germline lookup yields CDR1 MDHEN and CDR2 SYDVKM. The CDR3 is 12 residues long. For the CDR3, the DNA is TGTGCCAGCAGGGCAGGGGGTTACGGCTACACCTTC. It yields the protein CASRAGGYGYTF.

The chain couples TRBV4-3 to TRBJ1-5; 9 bases align to TRBD1. The length of the CDR3 is 14 residues. The junction had 2 bases not matched to a gene; V was cut back by 4 bases and J by 4 bases. Germline V lookup: CDR1 LGHNA, CDR2 YSLEER. CDR3 residues: CASSPGQGNQPQHF. For the CDR3, the DNA is TGCGCCAGCAGCCCCGGACAGGGGAATCAGCCCCAGCATTTT.

This CDR3 is CASSLQGWNSPLHF. DNA for the CDR3: TGTGCCAGCAGTTTACAGGGGTGGAATTCACCCCTCCACTTT. The chain links TRBV28 to TRBJ1-6; weak D call: TRBD1 (6 bases). Germline assignment: CDR1 MDHEN and CDR2 SYDVKM. V was pared by 2 bases and J by 7 bases, with 9 bases between. The CDR3 is 14 residues long.

The genes are TRBV28 and TRBJ2-1; 7 nucleotides line up with TRBD1. The junction had 5 bases not matched to a gene; V was cut back by 8 bases and J by 4 bases. The CDR3 contains 13 residues. Germline V CDR1 and CDR2: MDHEN, SYDVKM. CDR3 coding DNA: TGTGCCAGCCAGGGACAGTCGTACAATGAGCAGTTCTTC. This codes for CASQGQSYNEQFF. The entire variable domain, with the rest obtained from reference TRBV28 and TRBJ2-1, is as follows: DVKVTQSSRYLVKRTGEKVFLECVQDMDHENMFWYRQDPGLGLRLIYFSYDVKMKEKGDIPEGYSVSREKKERFSLILESASTNQTSMYLCASQGQSYNEQFFGPGTRLTVL.

The V call is TRBV24-1, the J call TRBJ1-1, with 7 bases lining up with TRBD1. Germline CDR1 reads KGHDR; CDR2 reads SFDVKD. After removal of 4 bases from V and 5 bases from J, the junction contained 15 bases not matched to a gene. The CDR3 runs 17 residues. CDR3 DNA sequence: TGTGCCACCAGTGACTACACATCCAGGGGGGAAACTACTGAAGCTTTCTTT. Its translation: CATSDYTSRGETTEAFF.

The genes are TRBV11-1 and TRBJ2-1; 12 nucleotides align to TRBD2. Per the germline V gene, CDR1 is SGHAT and CDR2 is FQDESV (reference sequence). J lost 8 bases, V lost 4 bases, and 6 bases had no gene match. The CDR3 runs 15 residues. This chain's CDR3 is CASSSTSGSWYEQFF. The CDR3 DNA sequence: TGTGCCAGCAGCTCGACTAGCGGGAGTTGGTATGAGCAGTTCTTC. The complete variable domain, with remaining parts taken from reference TRBV11-1 and TRBJ2-1, reads EAEVAQSPRYKITEKSQAVAFWCDPISGHATLYWYRQILGQGPELLVQFQDESVVDDSQLPKDRFSAERLKGVDSTLKIQPAELGDSAMYLCASSSTSGSWYEQFFGPGTRLTVL.

The chain uses TRBV28 and TRBJ1-4, with 7 bases matching TRBD1. CDR3 size: 12 residues. V dropped 8 bases and J dropped 7; count of bases not matched to a gene: 4. CDR1 and CDR2 from the germline V gene are MDHEN and SYDVKM. The CDR3 DNA follows: TGTGCCAGCGGGCAGGGGGGTGAAAAACTGTTTTTT. Its protein product is CASGQGGEKLFF.

The rearrangement links TRBV29-1 to TRBJ1-1; no definite D call. The length of the CDR3 is 13 residues. Germline loops: CDR1 SQVTM, CDR2 ANQGSEA. Deletions cut 7 bases from V and 1 base from J, with 13 bases between. The CDR3 sequence is CSANPSSNTEAFF. The CDR3 nucleotides read TGCAGCGCAAATCCTTCCTCGAACACTGAAGCTTTCTTT.

The rearrangement links TRBV5-1 to TRBJ2-5; 7 nucleotides agree with TRBD2. The germline V gene has CDR1 SGHRS and CDR2 YFSETQ. The CDR3 has 16 residues. Germline trimming cut 0 bases from V and 2 bases from J; bases unmatched to any gene: 7. CDR3: CASSLEGRVLQETQYF. The CDR3 DNA follows: TGCGCCAGCAGCTTGGAAGGGAGGGTTTTACAAGAGACCCAGTACTTC.

V is TRBV3-1 (or the pseudogene TRBV3-2) and J is TRBJ1-2; D unresolved. CDR3 size: 13 residues. V was shortened by 4 bases and J by 5 bases, with 11 bases between the two germline ends. Germline V lookup: CDR1 LGHDT, CDR2 YNNKEL (reference sequence). The CDR3, as DNA: TGTGCCAGCAGCCCAAACGGGGTGTATGGCTACACCTTC. Its protein product is CASSPNGVYGYTF.

The J gene is TRBJ2-1, the V gene TRBV6-1, with TRBD2 identical over 7 bases. Unmatched junction bases numbered 11, after V lost 4 bases and J lost 5 bases. Germline CDR1 and CDR2: MNHNS and SASEGT. There are 16 residues in the CDR3. The CDR3 here is CASSARTRGLDNEQFF. CDR3 DNA sequence: TGTGCCAGCAGTGCCCGGACTAGAGGGTTAGACAATGAGCAGTTCTTC.

This clone was counted a single time. The chain combines TRBV18 with TRBJ2-1; 16 bases agree with TRBD2. With V trimmed by 4 bases and J by 6 bases, 9 bases remained unmatched. CDR1 is KGHSH, CDR2 LQKENI, per germline. The CDR3 runs 18 residues. The CDR3 DNA follows: TGTGCCAGCTCACTACTTCCGGGACTAGCGGGAGGGTCCAATGAGCAGTTCTTC. Residues: CASSLLPGLAGGSNEQFF.

The V call is TRBV29-1, the J call TRBJ1-4; TRBD1 matches at 9 bases. This CDR3 is 13 amino acids long. Losses at the gene ends were 7 bases for V and 7 bases for J; bases not matched to a gene: 7. The germline CDR1 and CDR2 sequences are SQVTM and ANQGSEA. CDR3 in amino acids: CSATGGYSEKLFF. In DNA form, the CDR3 reads TGCAGCGCCACAGGGGGCTATTCTGAAAAACTGTTTTTT.

The chain uses TRBV7-2 and TRBJ2-1; D possibly corresponds to TRBD1 (5 bases). Trimming removed 1 base at V and 5 bases at J, with 15 bases between. Germline V gives CDR1 SGHTA, CDR2 FQGNSA. The CDR3 is 16 residues long. CDR3 nucleotides: TGTGCCAGCAGCTTAGTAGGCAGGGCCGCAGACAATGAGCAGTTCTTC. This sequence encodes CASSLVGRAADNEQFF.

The rearrangement joins TRBV29-1 to TRBJ2-3; 10 bases are shared with TRBD2. The CDR3 has 13 amino acids. The V and J ends lost 8 bases and 1 base, in that order; junction bases with no gene match: 3. Germline V gene lookup returns CDR1 SQVTM and CDR2 ANQGSEA. CDR3 sequence (DNA): TGCAGCCTTCTAGCGGGGGGCACAGATACGCAGTATTTT. Its protein product is CSLLAGGTDTQYF.

This clone was counted a few times. The chain links TRBV5-1 to TRBJ1-6, with TRBD1 matching over 7 bases. This CDR3 is built from 16 residues. Germline V gene data show CDR1 as SGHRS and CDR2 as YFSETQ. The ends lost 4 bases at V and 7 bases at J; junction bases unmatched: 11. In nucleotides, the CDR3 is TGCGCCAGCAGCCAAAAGGGACAGCAGGGGAATTCACCCCTCCACTTT. Translated, it gives CASSQKGQQGNSPLHF.

This clone has just one count. V is TRBV7-2 and J is TRBJ1-2, with 8 bases that match TRBD1. Trimming removed 5 bases from V and 8 bases from J; junction bases left unmatched: 10. Germline lookup yields CDR1 SGHTA and CDR2 FQGNSA. The CDR3 totals 14 residues. The CDR3 spells CASSPLGQGWGYTF. CDR3 DNA: TGTGCCAGCAGCCCCCTCGGACAGGGTTGGGGCTACACCTTC. The full variable domain, its missing parts supplied by reference TRBV7-2 and TRBJ1-2, is GAGVSQSPSNKVTEKGKDVELRCDPISGHTALYWYRQSLGQGLEFLIYFQGNSAPDKSGLPSDRFSAERTGGSVSTLTIQRTQQEDSAVYLCASSPLGQGWGYTFGSGTRLTVV.